This T cell receptor (beta chain) was profiled in a study of T cell responses to AZD1222 COVID-19 vaccine. General observations from the study: As reported, nearly half of all spike-specific TCRs target variant regions that are unmutated. Baseline seropositives among AZD1222 recipients totaled only 5 to 7.

This clone was detected only once. Antigen: not known. Assay: immunoSEQ multiplex PCR; the TCRdb copy retains only in-frame clones and omits some. The sample has 65,000 to 85,000 clones, 80% to 90% seen once; the top ten hold less than 11%. V trimming: 2 bases; J trimming: 6 bases; junction bases outside the gene matches: 9. Germline CDR1 reads ENHRY; CDR2 reads SYGVKD. The CDR3 has 15 residues. The specimen comprised peripheral blood, sampled 28 days after the second AZD1222 dose. The chain combines TRBV10-3 with TRBJ1-1; TRBD1 matches 7 bases. The clonotype was recovered from an adult who received the AZD1222 COVID-19 vaccine. The CDR3 DNA follows: TGTGCCATCAGTGAGACAGGGGAGGCCGAAGCTGAAGCTTTCTTT. It translates to CAISETGEAEAEAFF.